This T cell receptor (beta chain) was recorded in a study of cytomegalovirus exposure and HLA in healthy donors. Study context: Earlier results showed approximately 120 million unique TCR beta sequences derived from approximately 170 million T cells. Study-level results: Later on, an analysis showed TCR association rates differing by HLA locus, with DRB1 the most and HLA-C the fewest. In a later analysis, donors in an Asian-associated ancestry cluster reportedly had fewer N-insertions in productive TCRs than the cohort mean. Reported performance of the classifier showed diagnosis of cytomegalovirus status with high specificity and sensitivity.

This clone showed up just once. Its antigen is unknown. It was with 60 Vbeta and 13 Jbeta primers that the PCR ran. TCRdb's copy holds only in-frame clones and misses some; the assay was immunoSEQ multiplex PCR. The sample has over 70,000 clones; 70% are singletons. This CDR3 has 13 amino acids. In germline, CDR1 is SEHNR, CDR2 FQNEAQ (reference sequence). V dropped 7 bases and J dropped 7 bases, with 17 bases sitting between them. The sequence was collected from a woman aged 50 to 65 in good health and CMV-seropositive. The chain uses TRBV7-9 and TRBJ2-7; D might be TRBD2 (6 bases). The sequenced sample consisted of PBMCs. This chain's CDR3 is CASTPVGSREQYF. The CDR3 coding sequence is TGTGCCAGCACCCCTGTCGGGAGTCGGGAGCAGTACTTC.